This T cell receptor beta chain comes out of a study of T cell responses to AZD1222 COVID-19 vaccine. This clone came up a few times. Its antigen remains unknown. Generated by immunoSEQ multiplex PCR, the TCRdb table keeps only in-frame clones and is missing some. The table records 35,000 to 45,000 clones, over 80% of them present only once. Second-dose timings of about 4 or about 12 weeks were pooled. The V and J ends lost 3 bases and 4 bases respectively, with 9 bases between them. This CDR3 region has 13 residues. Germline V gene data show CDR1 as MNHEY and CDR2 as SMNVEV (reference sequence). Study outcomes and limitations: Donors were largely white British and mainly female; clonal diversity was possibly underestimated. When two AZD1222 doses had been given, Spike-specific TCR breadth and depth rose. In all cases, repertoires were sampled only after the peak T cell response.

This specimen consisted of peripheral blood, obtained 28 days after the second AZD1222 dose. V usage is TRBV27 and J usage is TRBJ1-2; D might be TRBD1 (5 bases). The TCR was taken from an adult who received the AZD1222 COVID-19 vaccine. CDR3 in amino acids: CASSFSGGYGYTF. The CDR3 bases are TGTGCCAGCAGTTTCAGTGGGGGCTATGGCTACACCTTC.